Shown below are 20 T cell receptor beta chains from a single sample sequenced in a study of blood T cell repertoires in COVID-19. Using immunoSEQ multiplex PCR, the repertoire was profiled, and TCRdb retains in-frame clones only, with some absent. The table lists roughly 220,000 clones, 70% to 85% of them singletons. Sequencing was done on a sample of PBMCs or T cells enriched from blood (not recorded which). These receptors came from a man aged 35-49 years who had recovered from COVID-19.

This sequence joins TRBV5-1 and TRBJ1-1; D call uncertain. Trimming pared 3 bases from V and 0 bases from J, leaving 12 bases between. The CDR3 runs 15 residues. CDR1 and CDR2 (germline): SGHRS, YFSETQ. In DNA, the CDR3 is TGCGCCAGCAGCTACCTGAGCGGCATGAACACTGAAGCTTTCTTT. Translated, it gives CASSYLSGMNTEAFF.

The rearrangement joins TRBV6-5 to TRBJ2-4, with TRBD1 identical over 7 bases. V dropped 4 bases and J dropped 6; count of bases not matched to a gene: 6. Looked up from germline, CDR1 is MNHEY and CDR2 is SVGAGI. This CDR3 is built from 14 residues. CDR3: CASSFTGDPNIQYF. Written as DNA, the CDR3 is TGTGCCAGCAGTTTTACAGGGGACCCAAACATTCAGTACTTC.

CDR3 bases: TGTGCCAGCAGCTCGATTGGCAGCTCCTACAATGAGCAGTTCTTC. Translated: CASSSIGSSYNEQFF. The chain links TRBV5-4 to TRBJ2-1; no clear D gene. CDR1 is SGHNT and CDR2 is YYREEE in the germline V gene (reference sequence). CDR3 length: 15 residues. V was clipped by 3 bases and J by 0 bases, with 10 bases between them.

This chain links TRBV4-1 with TRBJ1-4; D gene uncertain. The length of the CDR3 is 17 residues. Trimming shortened V by 1 base and J by 0 bases, and 12 bases separated the two germline ends. Germline-derived CDR1 and CDR2 are MGHRA and YSYEKL. The CDR3 here is CASSQVLALATNEKLFF. Here the CDR3 DNA reads TGCGCCAGCAGCCAAGTTTTGGCCCTCGCAACTAATGAAAAACTGTTTTTT.

This CDR3 is CASPPPGRGTDTQYF. CDR3 DNA: TGTGCCAGCCCGCCCCCCGGGAGAGGCACAGATACGCAGTATTTT. The chain joins TRBV18 to TRBJ2-3; possibly TRBD2 for D (6 bases). Trimming stripped 8 bases from V and 1 base from J, with 16 bases between. This CDR3 spans 15 amino acids. CDR1 and CDR2 (germline): KGHSH, LQKENI.

This clone was detected only a few times. The chain is built from TRBV7-6 and TRBJ1-6; 7 bases line up with TRBD1. The junction had 7 bases not matched to a gene; V was cut back by 1 base and J by 7 bases. The CDR3 runs to 16 residues. From germline, CDR1 is SGHVS and CDR2 FNYEAQ. The CDR3 nucleotides are TGTGCCAGCAGCTTAGGGTCGGACAGGCCCAATTCACCCCTCCACTTT. Translating gives CASSLGSDRPNSPLHF.

The chain links TRBV4-2 to TRBJ2-1; D gene unclear. This CDR3 has 14 residues. Germline CDR1 reads LGHNA; CDR2 reads YNFKEQ. Between the trimmed V and J ends, which lost 3 bases and 0 bases, there was a span of 6 bases. The CDR3 nucleotides are TGTGCCAGCAGCCATCGTAGCTCCTACAATGAGCAGTTCTTC. Translated: CASSHRSSYNEQFF.

This chain uses TRBV9 with TRBJ2-7, with D perhaps TRBD2 (5 bases). The CDR3 runs 14 residues. The V end was cut by 0 bases, the J end by 3 bases, with 10 bases between. From germline, CDR1 is SGDLS and CDR2 YYNGEE. As DNA, the CDR3 is TGTGCCAGCAGCGTAGTGTCTAGCAGCTACGAGCAGTACTTC. This gives the protein CASSVVSSSYEQYF.

The V gene is TRBV28, the J gene TRBJ2-2; 7 bases are a match to TRBD2. J gave up 6 bases and V 3 bases, and 13 bases lay outside the gene matches. Germline CDR1 is MDHEN and CDR2 is SYDVKM. The CDR3 spans 17 residues. The CDR3 sequence is CASSFHRRGGQAGELFF. CDR3 coding DNA: TGTGCCAGCAGTTTCCACCGTCGGGGAGGGCAAGCCGGGGAGCTGTTTTTT.

The chain carries TRBV4-2 and TRBJ1-2; TRBD1 agrees at 11 bases. V lost 0 bases to trimming and J lost 4 bases; unmatched junction nucleotides: 1. Germline V gene sequence: CDR1 LGHNA, CDR2 YNFKEQ. The CDR3 totals 15 residues. CDR3 amino acids: CASSQDGTGGYGYTF. DNA of the CDR3: TGTGCCAGCAGCCAAGATGGGACAGGGGGCTATGGCTACACCTTC.

This clone was recorded once. The genes are TRBV9 and TRBJ2-5; 9 bases are shared with TRBD2. The CDR3 totals 15 residues. Trimming cost V 0 bases and J 5 bases; bases outside gene matches: 5. Germline assignment: CDR1 SGDLS and CDR2 YYNGEE. The DNA for the CDR3 is TGTGCCAGCAGCGTAGGCGGCGGGAGGGCCGAGACCCAGTACTTC. It translates to CASSVGGGRAETQYF.

The V gene is TRBV7-8, the J gene TRBJ2-7, with D unresolved. V lost 2 bases and J lost 0, with 11 bases in between. The germline V gene has CDR1 SGHVS and CDR2 FQNEAQ. The CDR3 extends over 15 amino acids. The CDR3 protein is CASSLPWATSYEQYF. In DNA form, the CDR3 reads TGTGCCAGCAGCTTACCGTGGGCGACCTCCTACGAGCAGTACTTC.

This clone showed up just once. DNA for the CDR3: TGTGCCAGCATCCGCACTAGCGGGGGGGCTGAAGAGCAGTTCTTC. Translated: CASIRTSGGAEEQFF. The chain couples TRBV7-2 to TRBJ2-1; TRBD2 aligns across 13 bases. The trim removed 7 bases at V and 10 bases at J, leaving 10 bases unmatched. From germline, CDR1 is SGHTA and CDR2 FQGNSA. This CDR3 comprises 15 residues.

J is TRBJ1-2 and V is TRBV7-2, with TRBD1 identical over 7 bases. J gave up 8 bases and V 5 bases, and 23 bases lay outside the gene matches. The CDR3 totals 18 residues. Germline assignment: CDR1 SGHTA and CDR2 FQGNSA. The CDR3 sequence: CASSRGGGTVRTLMGYTF. The CDR3 DNA reads TGTGCCAGCAGCCGGGGGGGTGGGACAGTGCGGACTCTTATGGGCTACACCTTC.

This clone was seen a single time. The chain recombines TRBV11-2 with TRBJ2-7; D is perhaps TRBD1 (6 bases). Germline assignment: CDR1 SGHAT and CDR2 FQNNGV. V shed 3 bases and J shed 3 bases, with 9 bases lying between them. CDR3 length equals 13 residues. CDR3 region: CASSFGTLYEQYF. In nucleotides, the CDR3 is TGTGCCAGCAGCTTTGGGACACTCTACGAGCAGTACTTC.

This clone was counted only a few times. This rearrangement joins TRBV9 to TRBJ2-1; D perhaps matches TRBD2 (6 bases). Trimming took 3 bases from V and 0 from J, leaving 10 bases between them. There are 15 residues in the CDR3. CDR1 is SGDLS and CDR2 is YYNGEE in the germline V gene. CDR3 nucleotide sequence: TGTGCCAGCAGCGAGGGACTTTCCTCCTACAATGAGCAGTTCTTC. Translation gives CASSEGLSSYNEQFF.

V and J are TRBV5-6 and TRBJ2-7; TRBD2 aligns across 13 bases. Germline values: CDR1 SGHDT, CDR2 YYEEEE. Trimming removed 2 bases from V and 3 bases from J; junction bases left unmatched: 5. CDR3 size: 16 residues. The CDR3 sequence: CASSFRTSGRIYEQYF. The CDR3 DNA reads as TGTGCCAGCAGCTTCAGGACTAGCGGGAGAATCTACGAGCAGTACTTC.

The chain recombines TRBV7-2 with TRBJ2-3; D is unresolved. CDR1 is SGHTA and CDR2 is FQGNSA in the germline V gene. There are 12 residues in the CDR3. The ends were cut back, 6 bases at V and 0 bases at J, with 4 bases in the middle. CDR3: CASRRSTDTQYF. The CDR3 DNA follows: TGTGCCAGCAGGCGCAGCACAGATACGCAGTATTTT.

The chain links TRBV10-2 to TRBJ2-1; 8 bases are shared with TRBD2. The germline gives CDR1 WSHSY, CDR2 SAAADI. J was trimmed by 8 bases and V by 10 bases; bases with no gene match: 16. The CDR3 length is 15 residues. Here the CDR3 reads CATTKEGGGQDEQFF. The CDR3, as DNA: TGCGCCACCACAAAGGAGGGCGGGGGGCAAGATGAGCAGTTCTTC.

The chain has TRBV12-2 and TRBJ2-7; the table gives TRBD2 as D, unverified against the DNA. TRBV12-2 is flagged as a pseudogene. The CDR3 consists of 14 residues. CDR3 in amino acids: CASRFRTSGYEQYF. Here the CDR3 DNA reads TGTGCAAGTCGCTTCCGGACTAGCGGCTACGAGCAGTACTTC.